This T cell receptor (beta chain) was sequenced in a study of blood T cells in healthy people across ages. Study results and caveats: Measured against age, TCR beta diversity per million T cells decreased in a roughly linear manner.

It was with a sample-barcoded 5' primer and a J-beta primer mix that a second PCR of roughly 6 to 12 cycles was run. One entry per CDR3 protein, called by TCRdb with MiXCR from the 5' RACE reads. The table lists some 1.7 million distinct CDR3 sequences, 25% to 30% of them singletons. The table lists this clonotype with a few counts. Its antigen is unidentified. This CDR3 is 15 amino acids long. Trimming took 6 bases from V and 0 from J, leaving 14 bases between them. Germline V lookup: CDR1 SNHLY, CDR2 FYNNEI. V and J are TRBV2 and TRBJ1-2; weak D call: TRBD1 (5 bases). The source of this sequence is a woman in her thirties in good health. Sequenced material: blood. The CDR3 is CASSPGIGPNYGYTF. For the CDR3, the DNA is TGTGCCAGCAGCCCAGGGATAGGCCCTAACTATGGCTACACCTTC.